The sequence of this T cell receptor beta chain was determined in a study of cytomegalovirus exposure and HLA in healthy donors. Study results and limitations: In an earlier analysis, most TCR beta V segments were productive about 87% or about 30% of the time.

A remark on this clone: What it binds is not known.

The PCR made use of 60 Vbeta and 13 Jbeta primers. TCRdb's copy holds only in-frame clones and misses some; the assay was immunoSEQ multiplex PCR. The repertoire holds about 140,000 clones, with 60% to 85% as singletons. The CDR3 totals 15 residues. The V end was cut by 0 bases, the J end by 2 bases, with 10 bases between. Germline V gene lookup returns CDR1 LGHNA and CDR2 YSLEER. The clonotype was recovered from a man in his forties in good health and CMV-seronegative. The V call is TRBV4-3, the J call TRBJ2-5; D remains ambiguous. The sequenced material came from PBMCs. Here the CDR3 DNA reads TGCGCCAGCAGCCAAGATATCGCCAGACAAGAGACCCAGTACTTC. It codes for CASSQDIARQETQYF.